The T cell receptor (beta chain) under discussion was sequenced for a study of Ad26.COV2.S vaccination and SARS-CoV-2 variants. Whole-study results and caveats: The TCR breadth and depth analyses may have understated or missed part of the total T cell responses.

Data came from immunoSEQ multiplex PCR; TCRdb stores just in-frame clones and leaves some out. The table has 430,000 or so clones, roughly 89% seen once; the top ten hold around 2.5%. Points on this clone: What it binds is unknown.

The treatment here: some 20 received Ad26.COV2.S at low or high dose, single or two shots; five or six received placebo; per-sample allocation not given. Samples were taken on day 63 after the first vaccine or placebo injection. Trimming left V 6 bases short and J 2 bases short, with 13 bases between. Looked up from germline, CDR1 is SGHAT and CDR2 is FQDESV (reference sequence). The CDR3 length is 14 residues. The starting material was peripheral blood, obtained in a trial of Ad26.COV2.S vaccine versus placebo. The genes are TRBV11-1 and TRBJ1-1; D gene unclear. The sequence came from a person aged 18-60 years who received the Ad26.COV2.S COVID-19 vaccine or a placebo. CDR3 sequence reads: CASRIIGGNTEAFF. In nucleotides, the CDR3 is TGTGCCAGCAGGATAATTGGCGGTAACACTGAAGCTTTCTTT. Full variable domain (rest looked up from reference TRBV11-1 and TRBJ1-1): EAEVAQSPRYKITEKSQAVAFWCDPISGHATLYWYRQILGQGPELLVQFQDESVVDDSQLPKDRFSAERLKGVDSTLKIQPAELGDSAMYLCASRIIGGNTEAFFGQGTRLTVV.